What follows are 4 T cell receptor beta chains derived from one specimen sequenced in a study of blood T cells in healthy people across ages. A second about 6 to 12 cycle PCR used barcoded and J-beta primers. TCRdb independently ran MiXCR on the 5' RACE reads; one entry per CDR3 protein. The data contain around 1,600,000 distinct CDR3 sequences, around 40% of them singletons. Material: blood. These TCRs come from a woman aged 18 to 35 in good health.

This clonotype showed up just a few times. The genes are TRBV7-9 and TRBJ1-6; D remains unclear. From germline, CDR1 is SEHNR and CDR2 FQNEAQ (reference sequence). The CDR3 contains 15 residues. Trimming took off 5 bases at V and 6 bases at J, with 14 bases between the two ends. The chain's CDR3 is CASSRNGVRNSPLHF. For the CDR3, the DNA is TGTGCCAGCAGCCGGAACGGGGTTCGTAATTCACCCCTCCACTTT.

The rearrangement joins TRBV30 to TRBJ2-7; D is possibly TRBD1 (6 bases). Germline lookup yields CDR1 GTSNPN and CDR2 SVGIG (reference sequence). V lost 5 bases and J lost 1, with 12 bases in between. The CDR3 contains 13 residues. CDR3 sequence reads: CAWGRGLSYEQYF. CDR3 DNA: TGTGCCTGGGGCAGGGGCCTTTCCTACGAGCAGTACTTC. Based on the CDR3 plus reference TRBV30 and TRBJ2-7, the full variable domain is SQTIHQWPATLVQPVGSPLSLECTVEGTSNPNLYWYRQAAGRGLQLLFYSVGIGQISSEVPQNLSASRPQDRQFILSSKKLLLSDSGFYLCAWGRGLSYEQYFGPGTRLTVT.

This clonotype showed up just a few times. The CDR3 loop is CASSDSSFETQYF. The CDR3 DNA is TGTGCCAGCAGTGACTCTAGCTTTGAGACCCAGTACTTC. This chain joins TRBV2 and TRBJ2-5; the D gene is possibly TRBD2 (5 bases). In germline, CDR1 is SNHLY, CDR2 FYNNEI. The CDR3 consists of 13 residues. V was trimmed by 3 bases and J by 5 bases, leaving 10 bases between them.

The genes are TRBV20-1 and TRBJ2-1; D gene unclear. The CDR3 sequence is 15 residues long. The ends were cut back, 6 bases at V and 0 bases at J, with 15 bases in the middle. Looked up from germline, CDR1 is DFQATT and CDR2 is SNEGSKA (reference sequence). CDR3 region: CSARTSKGSYNEQFF. The DNA of the CDR3 is TGCAGTGCGAGAACCTCAAAAGGCTCCTACAATGAGCAGTTCTTC.